The TCR beta chain under discussion was sequenced for a study of CD8+CD57+ T cells in acquired aplastic anemia. Whole-study context: The DNA of sorted CD4+ and CD8+ cells averaged approximately 2.9 ug. Whole-study findings and limits: Patients and controls shared just under 30 CD8+ CDR3 sequences.

About this clonotype: Its cognate antigen is unknown.

The sequenced patients had an expansion of CD8+CD57+ cells seen by flow cytometry. The diagnosis in all patients was severe acquired aplastic anemia. Germline CDR1 and CDR2: MNHEY and SMNVEV (reference sequence). The CDR3 is 14 amino acids. Trimming left V 5 bases short and J 0 bases short, with 8 bases between. Genomic DNA, serving as template, underwent TCR beta VDJ and CDR3 profiling. Via MiXCR, TCRdb re-called the reads, giving one row per CDR3 protein. Counted here are under 250,000 distinct CDR3 sequences, 40% to 50% occurring once; the ten biggest clones make up under 9%. The receptor's source is a human donor with aplastic anemia. The V and J genes are TRBV27 and TRBJ2-1; no reliable D call. Material: sorted CD4+, CD8+, or CD8+CD57+ T cells (not recorded which) from PBMCs. The CDR3 coding sequence is TGTGCCAGCAGTGCCCAAAGCTCCTACAATGAGCAGTTCTTC. Translating gives CASSAQSSYNEQFF.